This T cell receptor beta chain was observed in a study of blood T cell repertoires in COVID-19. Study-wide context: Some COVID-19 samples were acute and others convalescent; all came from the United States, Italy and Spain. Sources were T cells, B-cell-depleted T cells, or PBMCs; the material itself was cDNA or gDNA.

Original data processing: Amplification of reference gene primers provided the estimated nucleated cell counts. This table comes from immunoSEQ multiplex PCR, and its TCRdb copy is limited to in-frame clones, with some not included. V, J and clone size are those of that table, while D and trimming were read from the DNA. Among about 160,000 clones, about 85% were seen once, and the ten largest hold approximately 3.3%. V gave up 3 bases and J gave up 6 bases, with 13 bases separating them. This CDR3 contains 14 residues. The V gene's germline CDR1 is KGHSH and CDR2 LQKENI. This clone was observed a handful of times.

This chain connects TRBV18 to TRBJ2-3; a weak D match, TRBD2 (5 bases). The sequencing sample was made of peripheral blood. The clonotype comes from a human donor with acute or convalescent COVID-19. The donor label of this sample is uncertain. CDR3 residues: CASSPSRSADTQYF. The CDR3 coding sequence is TGTGCCAGCTCACCTTCCCGTAGCGCCGATACGCAGTATTTT.